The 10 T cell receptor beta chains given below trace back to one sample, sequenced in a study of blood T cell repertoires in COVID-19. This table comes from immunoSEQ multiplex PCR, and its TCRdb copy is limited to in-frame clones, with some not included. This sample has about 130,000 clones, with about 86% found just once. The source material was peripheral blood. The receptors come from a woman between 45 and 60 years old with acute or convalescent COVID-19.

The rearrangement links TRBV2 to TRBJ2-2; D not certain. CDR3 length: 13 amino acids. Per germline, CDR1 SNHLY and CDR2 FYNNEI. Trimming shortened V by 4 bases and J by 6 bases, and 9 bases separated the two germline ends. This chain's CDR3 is CASSVELSGELFF. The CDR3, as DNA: TGTGCCAGCAGTGTGGAGTTGTCCGGGGAGCTGTTTTTT.

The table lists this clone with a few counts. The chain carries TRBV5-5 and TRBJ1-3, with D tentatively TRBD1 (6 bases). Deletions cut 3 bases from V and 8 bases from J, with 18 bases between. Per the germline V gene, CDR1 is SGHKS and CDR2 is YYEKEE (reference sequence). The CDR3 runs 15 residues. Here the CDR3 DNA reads TGTGCCAGCAGCTCAAACAGGGCTTCATGGGACACCATATATTTT. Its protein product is CASSSNRASWDTIYF.

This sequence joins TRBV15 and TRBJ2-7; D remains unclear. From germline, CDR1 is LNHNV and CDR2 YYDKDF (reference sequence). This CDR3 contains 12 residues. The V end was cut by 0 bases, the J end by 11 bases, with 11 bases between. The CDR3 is CATSRDTGLEYF. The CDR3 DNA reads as TGTGCCACCAGCAGAGATACCGGGTTGGAGTACTTC.

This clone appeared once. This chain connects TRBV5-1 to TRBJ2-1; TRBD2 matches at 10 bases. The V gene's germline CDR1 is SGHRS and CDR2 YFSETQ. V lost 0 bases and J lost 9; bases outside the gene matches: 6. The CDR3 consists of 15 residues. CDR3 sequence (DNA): TGCGCCAGCAGCTTGGCCCCTAGCGGGAGCACTGAGCAGTTCTTC. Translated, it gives CASSLAPSGSTEQFF.

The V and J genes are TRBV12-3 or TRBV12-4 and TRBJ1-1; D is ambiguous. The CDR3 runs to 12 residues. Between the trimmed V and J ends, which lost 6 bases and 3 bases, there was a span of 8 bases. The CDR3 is CASRTLYTEAFF. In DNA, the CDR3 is TGTGCCAGCAGAACTCTATACACTGAAGCTTTCTTT.

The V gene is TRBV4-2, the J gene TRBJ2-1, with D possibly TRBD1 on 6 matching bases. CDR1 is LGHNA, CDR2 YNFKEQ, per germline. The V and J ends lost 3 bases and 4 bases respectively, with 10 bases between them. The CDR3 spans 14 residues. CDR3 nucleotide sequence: TGTGCCAGCAGCCAGACAGGTCTGTACAATGAGCAGTTCTTC. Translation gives CASSQTGLYNEQFF.

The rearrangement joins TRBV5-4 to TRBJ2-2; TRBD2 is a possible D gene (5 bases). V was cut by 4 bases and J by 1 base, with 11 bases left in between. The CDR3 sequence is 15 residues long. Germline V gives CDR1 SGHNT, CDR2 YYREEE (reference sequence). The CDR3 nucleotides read TGTGCCAGCAGCAGGGCAGGAGGGAACACCGGGGAGCTGTTTTTT. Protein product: CASSRAGGNTGELFF.

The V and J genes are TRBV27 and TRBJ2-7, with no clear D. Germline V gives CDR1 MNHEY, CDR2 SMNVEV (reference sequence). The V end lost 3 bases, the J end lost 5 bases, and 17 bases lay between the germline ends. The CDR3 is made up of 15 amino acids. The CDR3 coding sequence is TGTGCCAGCAGTTTTGCTCCCTGGGCCCTCCACGAGCAGTACTTC. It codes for CASSFAPWALHEQYF.

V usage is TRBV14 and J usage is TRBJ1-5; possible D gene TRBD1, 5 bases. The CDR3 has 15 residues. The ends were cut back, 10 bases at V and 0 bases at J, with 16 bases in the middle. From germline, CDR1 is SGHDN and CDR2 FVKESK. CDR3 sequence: CANKNQGNSNQPQHF. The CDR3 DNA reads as TGTGCCAACAAAAACCAGGGAAATAGCAATCAGCCCCAGCATTTT.

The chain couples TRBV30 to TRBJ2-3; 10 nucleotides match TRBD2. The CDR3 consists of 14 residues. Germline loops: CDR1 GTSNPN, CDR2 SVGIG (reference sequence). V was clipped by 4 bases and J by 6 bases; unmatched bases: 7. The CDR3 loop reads CAWMPLAGADTQYF. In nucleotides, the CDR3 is TGTGCCTGGATGCCTCTAGCGGGAGCTGATACGCAGTATTTT.